This T cell receptor beta chain was captured by sequencing in a study of T cell changes during pregnancy in multiple sclerosis. CDR1 SNHLY and CDR2 FYNNEI come from the germline V gene. CDR3 size: 13 residues. The V segment lost 5 bases and the J segment 4 bases; nucleotides outside the gene matches: 2. Measured with immunoSEQ multiplex PCR; TCRdb has only the in-frame clones, and not every one. Altogether 30,000 to 50,000 clones are present, about 90% being singletons, with the ten largest covering over 0.75%. The source of this sequence is a female donor with multiple sclerosis, enrolled in a pregnancy study. J is TRBJ2-1 and V is TRBV2; 7 bases map to TRBD1. The sample was CD4+ T cells from peripheral blood mononuclear cells, taken in the third trimester of pregnancy. CDR3 bases: TGTGCCAGCAGTTGGGACAGATACAATGAGCAGTTCTTC. Translation gives CASSWDRYNEQFF.